Listed below are T cell receptor beta chains from one sample, sequenced in a study of blood T cell repertoires in COVID-19. This table comes from immunoSEQ multiplex PCR, and its TCRdb copy is limited to in-frame clones, with some not included. The profile shows approximately 530,000 clones, roughly nine tenths of them singletons. The sample taken for sequencing was peripheral blood. The source of these receptors is a woman aged 45-59 years with COVID-19, enrolled during active disease. Each CDR3 is given without its conserved first and last residue.

ASGWGDYEQY TRBJ2-7 TRBV12-5
ASRSGTGNGYT TRBJ1-2 TRBV6-6
ASSQIAGNTIY TRBJ1-3 TRBV5-1
ASSFTSGGETQY TRBJ2-5 TRBV7-9
ASSLTGGNEKLF TRBJ1-4 TRBV5-1
ASSSGGLSGYT TRBJ1-2 TRBV3-1/TRBV3-2
ASSPGQGGAEAF TRBJ1-1 TRBV6-5
ASSSLARDSLREQY TRBJ2-7 TRBV5-1
SATGQGSYT TRBJ1-2 TRBV20-1
ASSYRGTASLNEQY TRBJ2-7 TRBV6-2/TRBV6-3
ASSVGAGTNYEQY TRBJ2-7 TRBV9